These 4 T cell receptor beta chains share one sample of origin, sequenced in a study of graft-versus-host responses after intestinal transplantation. Their recognized antigens are unknown. TCRdb's table, derived via immunoSEQ multiplex PCR, lists solely in-frame clones and lacks some. This table holds about 100,000 clones, 91% found once. Sequenced here: unstimulated CD4+ T cells sorted from spleen or lymph node cells, sampled before transplant. These receptors all stem from a human donor who was the organ donor for an intestinal transplant.

V is TRBV7-2 and J is TRBJ2-5; 10 bases match TRBD2. The last part of the DNA fits TRBJ2-7 better; the J call may be wrong. The CDR3 spans 15 residues. Looked up from germline, CDR1 is SGHTA and CDR2 is FQGNSA. In nucleotides, the CDR3 is TGTGCCAGCAGACATAGCGGGGGGCCTTCGAACGAGCAGTACTTC. Residues: CASRHSGGPSNEQYF.

The chain links TRBV12-5 to TRBJ1-5; D not resolved. CDR1 is LGHNT, CDR2 FRNRAP, per germline. The CDR3 extends over 11 amino acids. With 6 bases removed from V and 4 bases from J, the gap between germline ends came to 4 bases. CDR3 protein: CASGNNQPQHF. The CDR3 DNA reads as TGTGCTAGTGGCAATAATCAGCCCCAGCATTTT. The full variable domain, rest sourced from reference TRBV12-5 and TRBJ1-5, is DARVTQTPRHKVTEMGQEVTMRCQPILGHNTVFWYRQTMMQGLELLAYFRNRAPLDDSGMPKDRFSAEMPDATLATLKIQPSEPRDSAVYFCASGNNQPQHFGDGTRLSIL.

V gene TRBV27 combines with J gene TRBJ1-4, with 8 nucleotides matching TRBD1. CDR3 length: 15 amino acids. The germline V gene has CDR1 MNHEY and CDR2 SMNVEV (reference sequence). Germline trimming cut 2 bases from V and 8 bases from J; bases unmatched to any gene: 7. CDR3 amino acids: CASSLGGRGREKLFF. CDR3 DNA: TGTGCCAGCAGTTTAGGGGGCAGGGGGCGAGAAAAACTGTTTTTT.

The chain carries TRBV4-2 and TRBJ1-6, with D unclear. Deletions cut 1 base from V and 7 bases from J, with 11 bases between. CDR3 length: 15 residues. Looked up from germline, CDR1 is LGHNA and CDR2 is YNFKEQ. DNA of the CDR3: TGTGCCAGCAGCCAAGCAGACGGAGGAAATTCACCCCTCCACTTT. Translated, it gives CASSQADGGNSPLHF.